This T cell receptor (beta chain) originates from a study of response to subunit inactivated influenza vaccine. TCRdb processed the RT-PCR reads anew with MiXCR; each CDR3 protein has one entry. The sample includes about 700,000 distinct CDR3 sequences, 14% of them seen just once. The germline V gene has CDR1 SGHKS and CDR2 YYEKEE (reference sequence). The CDR3 loop spans 15 amino acids. Trimming removed 5 bases from V and 4 bases from J; junction bases left unmatched: 7. This clonotype was counted a few times. Material: PBMCs from blood, obtained 14 to 15 days before vaccination. The chain joins TRBV5-5 to TRBJ1-5, with 9 positions matching TRBD1. This sequence originates from a man aged 45 to 65 who received an inactivated influenza vaccine. The CDR3 protein is CASSRTGVENQPQHF. Written as DNA, the CDR3 is TGTGCCAGCAGTAGGACAGGGGTTGAGAATCAGCCCCAGCATTTT.